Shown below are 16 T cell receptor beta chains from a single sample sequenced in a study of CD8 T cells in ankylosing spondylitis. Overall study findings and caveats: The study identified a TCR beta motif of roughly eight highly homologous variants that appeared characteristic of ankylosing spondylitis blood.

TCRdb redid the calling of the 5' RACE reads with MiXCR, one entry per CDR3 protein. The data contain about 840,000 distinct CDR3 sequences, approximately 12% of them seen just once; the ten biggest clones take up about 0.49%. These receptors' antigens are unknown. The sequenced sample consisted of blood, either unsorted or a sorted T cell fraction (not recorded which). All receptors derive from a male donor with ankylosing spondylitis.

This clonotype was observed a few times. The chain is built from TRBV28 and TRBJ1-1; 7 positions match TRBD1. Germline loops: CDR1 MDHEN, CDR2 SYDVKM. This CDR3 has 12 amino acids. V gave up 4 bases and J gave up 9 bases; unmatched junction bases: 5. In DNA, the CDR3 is TGTGCCAGCAGTTCGCCAGGGGGTAAAGCTTTCTTT. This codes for CASSSPGGKAFF.

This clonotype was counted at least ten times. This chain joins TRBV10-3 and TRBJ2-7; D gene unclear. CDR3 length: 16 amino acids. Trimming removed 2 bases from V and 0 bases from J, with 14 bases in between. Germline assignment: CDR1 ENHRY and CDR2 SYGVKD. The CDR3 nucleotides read TGTGCCATCAGTGAGATCATGACTTCCCCCTCCTACGAGCAGTACTTC. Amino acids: CAISEIMTSPSYEQYF.

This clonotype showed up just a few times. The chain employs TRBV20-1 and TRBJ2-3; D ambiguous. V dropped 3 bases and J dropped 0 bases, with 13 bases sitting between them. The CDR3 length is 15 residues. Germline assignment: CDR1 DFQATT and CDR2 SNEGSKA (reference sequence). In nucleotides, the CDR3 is TGCAGTGCTAGCGCTCCGAGAACTAGCACAGATACGCAGTATTTT. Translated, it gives CSASAPRTSTDTQYF.

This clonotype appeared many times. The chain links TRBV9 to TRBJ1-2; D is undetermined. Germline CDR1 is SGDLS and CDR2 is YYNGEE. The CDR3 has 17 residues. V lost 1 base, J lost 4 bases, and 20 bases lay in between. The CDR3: CASSVTWTAGLTYGYTF. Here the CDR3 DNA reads TGTGCCAGCAGCGTAACTTGGACGGCAGGTCTAACCTATGGCTACACCTTC.

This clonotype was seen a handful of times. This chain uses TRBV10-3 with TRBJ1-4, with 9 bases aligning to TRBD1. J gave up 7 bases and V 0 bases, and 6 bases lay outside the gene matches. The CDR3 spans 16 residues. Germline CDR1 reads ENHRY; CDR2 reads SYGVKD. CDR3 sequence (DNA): TGTGCCATCAGTGAGTCTATGGGACAGGGAAGTGAAAAACTGTTTTTT. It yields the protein CAISESMGQGSEKLFF.

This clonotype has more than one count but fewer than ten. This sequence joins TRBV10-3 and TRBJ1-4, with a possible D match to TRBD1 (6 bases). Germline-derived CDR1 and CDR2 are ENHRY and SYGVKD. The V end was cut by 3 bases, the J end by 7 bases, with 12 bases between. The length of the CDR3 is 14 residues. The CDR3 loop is CAISDGGRGEKLFF. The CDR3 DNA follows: TGTGCCATCAGTGACGGGGGGCGCGGTGAAAAACTGTTTTTT.

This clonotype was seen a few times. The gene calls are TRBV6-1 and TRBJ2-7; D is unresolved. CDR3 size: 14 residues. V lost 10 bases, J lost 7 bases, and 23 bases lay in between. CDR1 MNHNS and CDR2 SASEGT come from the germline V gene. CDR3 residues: CATQLTTTKVEQYF. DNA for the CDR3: TGTGCCACCCAATTGACAACCACCAAAGTGGAGCAGTACTTC.

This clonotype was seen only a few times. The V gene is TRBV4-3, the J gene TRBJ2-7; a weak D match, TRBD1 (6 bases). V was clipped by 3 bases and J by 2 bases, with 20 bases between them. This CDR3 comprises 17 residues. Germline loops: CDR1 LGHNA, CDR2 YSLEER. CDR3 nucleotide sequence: TGCGCCAGCAGCCACCAAACGGCGACAGGCGCAACCTACGAGCAGTACTTC. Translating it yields CASSHQTATGATYEQYF.

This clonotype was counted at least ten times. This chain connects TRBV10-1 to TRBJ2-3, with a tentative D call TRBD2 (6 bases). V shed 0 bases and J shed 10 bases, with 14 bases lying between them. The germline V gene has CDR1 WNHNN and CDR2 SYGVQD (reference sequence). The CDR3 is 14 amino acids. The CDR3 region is CASSESGLTRAQYF. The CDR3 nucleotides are TGCGCCAGCAGTGAGTCAGGCCTGACTAGGGCGCAGTATTTT.

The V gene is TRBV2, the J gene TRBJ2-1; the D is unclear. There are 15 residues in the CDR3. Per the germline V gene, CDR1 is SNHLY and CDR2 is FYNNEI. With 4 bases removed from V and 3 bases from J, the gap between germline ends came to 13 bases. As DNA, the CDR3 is TGTGCCAGCAGTGCGGCAAACCCCCTCTACAATGAGCAGTTCTTC. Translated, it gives CASSAANPLYNEQFF. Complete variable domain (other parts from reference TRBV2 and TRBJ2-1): EPEVTQTPSHQVTQMGQEVILRCVPISNHLYFYWYRQILGQKVEFLVSFYNNEISEKSEIFDDQFSVERPDGSNFTLKIRSTKLEDSAMYFCASSAANPLYNEQFFGPGTRLTVL.

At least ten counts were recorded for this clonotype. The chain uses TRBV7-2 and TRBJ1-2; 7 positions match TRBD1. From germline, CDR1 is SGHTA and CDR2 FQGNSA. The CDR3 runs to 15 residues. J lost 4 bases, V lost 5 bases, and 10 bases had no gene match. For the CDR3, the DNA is TGTGCCAGCAGCCTAGGGGGCCTCACTCTCTATGGCTACACCTTC. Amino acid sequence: CASSLGGLTLYGYTF. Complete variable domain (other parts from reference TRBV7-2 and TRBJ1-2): GAGVSQSPSNKVTEKGKDVELRCDPISGHTALYWYRQSLGQGLEFLIYFQGNSAPDKSGLPSDRFSAERTGGSVSTLTIQRTQQEDSAVYLCASSLGGLTLYGYTFGSGTRLTVV.

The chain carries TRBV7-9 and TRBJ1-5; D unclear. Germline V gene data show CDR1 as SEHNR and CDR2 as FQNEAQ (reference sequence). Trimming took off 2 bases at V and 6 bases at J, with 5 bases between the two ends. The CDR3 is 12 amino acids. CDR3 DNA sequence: TGTGCCAGCAGCTTATCCGTTCAGCCCCAGCATTTT. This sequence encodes CASSLSVQPQHF.

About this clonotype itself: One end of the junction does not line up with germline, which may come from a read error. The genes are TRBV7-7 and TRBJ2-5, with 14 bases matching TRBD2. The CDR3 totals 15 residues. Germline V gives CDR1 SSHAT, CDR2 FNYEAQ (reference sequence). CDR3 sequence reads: CASSEGLAGEETQYF. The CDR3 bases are TGTGCTAGCAGCGAGGGACTAGCGGGAGAAGAGACCCAGTACTTC. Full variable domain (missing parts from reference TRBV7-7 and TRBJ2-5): GAGVSQSPRYKVTKRGQDVTLRCDPISSHATLYWYQQALGQGPEFLTYFNYEAQPDKSGLPSDRFSAERPEGSISTLTIQRTEQRDSAMYRCASSEGLAGEETQYFGPGTRLLVL.

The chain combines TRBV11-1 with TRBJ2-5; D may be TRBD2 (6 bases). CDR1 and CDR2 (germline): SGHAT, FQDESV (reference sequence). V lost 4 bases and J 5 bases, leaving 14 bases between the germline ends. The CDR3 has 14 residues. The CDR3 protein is CASSWGEREETQYF. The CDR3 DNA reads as TGTGCCAGCAGCTGGGGGGAACGGGAGGAGACCCAGTACTTC.

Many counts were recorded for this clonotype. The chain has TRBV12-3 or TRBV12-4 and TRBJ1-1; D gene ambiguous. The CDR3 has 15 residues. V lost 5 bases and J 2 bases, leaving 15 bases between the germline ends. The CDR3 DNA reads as TGTGCCAGCAGTCCCCCCCCCGAGGGAAACACTGAAGCTTTCTTT. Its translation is CASSPPPEGNTEAFF.

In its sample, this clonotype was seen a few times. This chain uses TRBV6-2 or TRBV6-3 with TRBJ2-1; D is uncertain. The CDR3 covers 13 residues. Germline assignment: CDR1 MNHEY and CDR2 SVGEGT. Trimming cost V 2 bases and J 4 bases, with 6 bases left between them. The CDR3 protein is CASSYGPYNEQFF. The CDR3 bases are TGTGCCAGCAGTTACGGGCCTTACAATGAGCAGTTCTTC.